These 29 T cell receptor beta chains were sequenced from one sample in a study of blood T cell repertoires in COVID-19. TCRdb keeps only in-frame clones here, not all; method: immunoSEQ multiplex PCR. The data show 300,000 to 350,000 clones, approximately 82% seen once. The sample taken for sequencing was peripheral blood. Every receptor here comes from a man aged 25 to 45 with active or convalescent COVID-19.

The chain carries TRBV11-2 and TRBJ2-3, with D possibly matching TRBD1 (5 bases). Germline assignment: CDR1 SGHAT and CDR2 FQNNGV. The CDR3 is 12 amino acids. Deletions cut 3 bases from V and 5 bases from J, with 6 bases between. CDR3 region: CASSLGLDTQYF. The CDR3 DNA reads TGTGCCAGCAGCTTGGGGCTAGATACGCAGTATTTT.

This sequence joins TRBV7-8 and TRBJ2-1; 8 bases are a match to TRBD1. The CDR3 sequence is 12 residues long. The J segment lost 15 bases and the V segment lost 5 bases, leaving 9 bases of the junction unmatched. The germline V gene has CDR1 SGHVS and CDR2 FQNEAQ. The CDR3 loop reads CASSPPGQASFF. In DNA form, the CDR3 reads TGTGCCAGCAGCCCCCCGGGACAGGCCTCGTTCTTC.

J is TRBJ2-7 and V is TRBV6-5, with 8 bases matching TRBD2. CDR3 size: 15 residues. CDR1 and CDR2 from the germline V gene are MNHEY and SVGAGI. The V gene end was trimmed by 6 bases and the J gene end by 5 bases; junction bases not matched to a gene: 12. This chain's CDR3 is CASSLSSGGKNEQYF. The CDR3 nucleotides are TGTGCCAGCAGCCTCTCCTCGGGGGGGAAGAACGAGCAGTACTTC.

The chain recombines TRBV11-2 with TRBJ1-6; D remains unclear. There are 14 residues in the CDR3. The germline CDR1 and CDR2 sequences are SGHAT and FQNNGV. Trimming removed 5 bases at V and 9 bases at J, with 14 bases between. For the CDR3, the DNA is TGTGCCAGCAGCCCTATGATTGTGATTTCACCCCTCCACTTT. Translation gives CASSPMIVISPLHF.

The chain is built from TRBV28 and TRBJ1-5; a weak D match, TRBD1 (6 bases). This CDR3 spans 14 amino acids. The V end lost 5 bases, the J end lost 1 base, and 9 bases lay between the germline ends. CDR1 is MDHEN and CDR2 is SYDVKM in the germline V gene. The CDR3 region is CASSVRGSNQPQHF. DNA for the CDR3: TGTGCCAGCAGTGTAAGGGGGAGCAATCAGCCCCAGCATTTT.

This sequence joins TRBV5-1 and TRBJ2-3, with no clear D. Germline CDR1 and CDR2: SGHRS and YFSETQ. With 2 bases removed from V and 6 bases from J, the gap between germline ends came to 10 bases. This CDR3 region has 13 residues. CDR3 sequence reads: CASSFEISDTQYF. CDR3 DNA sequence: TGCGCCAGCAGCTTTGAGATTAGCGATACGCAGTATTTT.

The chain employs TRBV6-2 or TRBV6-3 and TRBJ1-5; no clear D. Germline CDR1 MNHEY, CDR2 SVGEGT. CDR3 size: 15 residues. Trimming pared 7 bases from V and 1 base from J, leaving 14 bases between. Written as DNA, the CDR3 is TGTGCCAGCACCCCGGTGAGGAGGAGCAATCAGCCCCAGCATTTT. The encoded protein is CASTPVRRSNQPQHF.

CDR3 nucleotide sequence: TGTGCCAGCCGAAAAGGGACAGTTAGCAATCAGCCCCAGCATTTT. Translation gives CASRKGTVSNQPQHF. The J gene is TRBJ1-5, the V gene TRBV6-5, with 7 bases lining up with TRBD1. The germline V gene has CDR1 MNHEY and CDR2 SVGAGI. V lost 8 bases, J lost 0 bases, and 7 bases stayed unmatched. This CDR3 has 15 residues.

CDR3: CASSYRLAEQFF. The CDR3 region has the DNA TGTGCCAGCAGTTACAGGCTAGCCGAGCAGTTCTTC. The chain combines TRBV6-2 or TRBV6-3 with TRBJ2-1; perhaps TRBD2 as D (5 bases). CDR3 length: 12 residues. The germline V and J ends were trimmed by 2 bases and 10 bases, with 9 bases remaining between them. Germline lookup yields CDR1 MNHEY and CDR2 SVGEGT.

V usage is TRBV29-1 and J usage is TRBJ2-2, with D possibly matching TRBD1 (6 bases). V lost 7 bases and J 6 bases, leaving 12 bases between the germline ends. Germline CDR1 and CDR2: SQVTM and ANQGSEA. The CDR3 sequence is 12 residues long. As DNA, the CDR3 is TGCAGCGCCTACAGGGACCCCGGGGAGCTGTTTTTT. Its translation: CSAYRDPGELFF.

The chain uses TRBV5-1 and TRBJ1-2, with a possible D match to TRBD1 (5 bases). The germline V gene encodes CDR1 SGHRS and CDR2 YFSETQ. Trimming took off 4 bases at V and 1 base at J, with 11 bases between the two ends. The CDR3 totals 14 residues. The CDR3 here is CASSPDSFNYGYTF. In nucleotides, the CDR3 is TGCGCCAGCAGCCCCGACAGTTTTAACTATGGCTACACCTTC.

The J gene is TRBJ1-6, the V gene TRBV11-2, with 7 bases aligning to TRBD1. The CDR3 contains 13 residues. V trimming: 6 bases; J trimming: 14 bases; junction bases outside the gene matches: 10. In germline, CDR1 is SGHAT, CDR2 FQNNGV. The CDR3 protein is CASRWTGAWALHF. CDR3 DNA sequence: TGTGCCAGCAGGTGGACAGGCGCCTGGGCCCTCCACTTT. Based on the CDR3 plus reference TRBV11-2 and TRBJ1-6, the full variable domain is EAGVAQSPRYKIIEKRQSVAFWCNPISGHATLYWYQQILGQGPKLLIQFQNNGVVDDSQLPKDRFSAERLKGVDSTLKIQPAKLEDSAVYLCASRWTGAWALHFGNGTRLTVT.

The chain recombines TRBV19 with TRBJ2-1; 8 bases map to TRBD2. This CDR3 has 14 amino acids. Trimming cost V 5 bases and J 4 bases; bases outside gene matches: 4. Germline values: CDR1 LNHDA, CDR2 SQIVND (reference sequence). The CDR3 loop reads CASSPLAGYNEQFF. The CDR3 DNA sequence: TGTGCCAGTAGTCCCTTAGCGGGGTACAATGAGCAGTTCTTC.

This chain joins TRBV5-1 and TRBJ2-5; D is unclear. Germline values: CDR1 SGHRS, CDR2 YFSETQ. The CDR3 totals 12 residues. With 7 bases removed from V and 1 base from J, the gap between germline ends came to 8 bases. CDR3 DNA sequence: TGCGCCAGCGGAGACTCCCAAGAGACCCAGTACTTC. Residues: CASGDSQETQYF.

V and J are TRBV19 and TRBJ2-7, with TRBD1 matching over 9 bases. The V gene end was trimmed by 1 base and the J gene end by 3 bases; junction bases not matched to a gene: 4. The germline V gene encodes CDR1 LNHDA and CDR2 SQIVND (reference sequence). There are 15 residues in the CDR3. This CDR3 is CASSIGQGGNYEQYF. The CDR3 DNA sequence: TGTGCCAGTAGTATAGGACAGGGGGGAAACTACGAGCAGTACTTC.

This chain links TRBV7-9 with TRBJ2-3; D uncertain. This CDR3 contains 15 residues. Trimming left V 1 base short and J 6 bases short, with 14 bases between. The germline V gene has CDR1 SEHNR and CDR2 FQNEAQ (reference sequence). CDR3 nucleotide sequence: TGTGCCAGCAGCTTAGTGGCGGCCCTGAGGGATACGCAGTATTTT. This translates into CASSLVAALRDTQYF.

The chain has TRBV6-1 and TRBJ1-1, with a possible D match to TRBD1 (6 bases). The CDR3 is made up of 19 amino acids. V was trimmed by 4 bases and J by 1 base, leaving 25 bases between them. Germline CDR1 MNHNS, CDR2 SASEGT. In nucleotides, the CDR3 is TGTGCCAGCAGTGGGATGGGCCGGTTGGGACATCAGGCGAACACTGAAGCTTTCTTT. Its translation: CASSGMGRLGHQANTEAFF.

V is TRBV5-8 and J is TRBJ1-3; D unresolved. The CDR3 covers 15 residues. Germline V gene lookup returns CDR1 SGHTS and CDR2 YDEGEE. The V end lost 0 bases, the J end lost 0 bases, and 7 bases lay between the germline ends. DNA of the CDR3: TGTGCCAGCAGCTTGGGACTTTACTCTGGAAACACCATATATTTT. This codes for CASSLGLYSGNTIYF.

V usage is TRBV4-3 and J usage is TRBJ1-2; 7 bases agree with TRBD1. From germline, CDR1 is LGHNA and CDR2 YSLEER. After removal of 3 bases from V and 5 bases from J, the junction contained 9 bases not matched to a gene. This CDR3 comprises 15 residues. In nucleotides, the CDR3 is TGCGCCAGCAGCCAGGGTAACAGGGGTGCGTATGGCTACACCTTC. Protein sequence: CASSQGNRGAYGYTF.

The chain joins TRBV3-1 (or the pseudogene TRBV3-2) to TRBJ1-3; 7 positions agree with TRBD1. The CDR3 consists of 15 residues. From germline, CDR1 is LGHDT and CDR2 YNNKEL (reference sequence). V was pared by 4 bases and J by 0 bases, with 3 bases of the junction left unmatched. CDR3 protein: CASSLRDSSGNTIYF. The DNA for the CDR3 is TGTGCCAGCAGCCTCCGGGACAGCTCTGGAAACACCATATATTTT.

The rearrangement uses TRBV25-1 and TRBJ2-1; D is unresolved. CDR1 is MGHDK and CDR2 is SYGVNS in the germline V gene. The CDR3 loop spans 10 amino acids. The CDR3 nucleotides read TGTGACTATGTGAGATTTGACCAGTTCTTC. Its protein is CDYVRFDQFF.

The rearrangement uses TRBV2 and TRBJ2-1; D is unclear. The CDR3 consists of 12 residues. CDR1 and CDR2 (germline): SNHLY, FYNNEI. Trimming cost V 4 bases and J 14 bases, with 15 bases left between them. The DNA of the CDR3 is TGTGCCAGCAGTGTAAAGCCCCCCTTGGAGTTCTTC. It is translated as CASSVKPPLEFF.

The CDR3 sequence: CASSRGVGTEAFF. The CDR3 DNA follows: TGTGCCAGTAGTCGGGGGGTTGGCACTGAAGCTTTCTTT. The V gene is TRBV19, the J gene TRBJ1-1; D may be TRBD1 (5 bases). The germline V gene has CDR1 LNHDA and CDR2 SQIVND (reference sequence). This CDR3 spans 13 amino acids. Deletions cut 5 bases from V and 4 bases from J, with 11 bases between.

CDR3 coding DNA: TGTGCCACGGCAGGGAGGGAGACCCAGTACTTC. It translates to CATAGRETQYF. The genes are TRBV3-1 (or the pseudogene TRBV3-2) and TRBJ2-5; possible D gene TRBD2, 6 bases. Germline CDR1 and CDR2: LGHDT and YNNKEL (reference sequence). Deletions cut 10 bases from V and 5 bases from J, with 11 bases between. CDR3 size: 11 residues.

V usage is TRBV7-9 and J usage is TRBJ2-7; D not resolved. V lost 5 bases and J 3 bases, leaving 5 bases between the germline ends. Looked up from germline, CDR1 is SEHNR and CDR2 is FQNEAQ (reference sequence). The CDR3 sequence is 11 residues long. The CDR3 nucleotides read TGTGCCAGCAGCCGCTACTACGAGCAGTACTTC. Amino acid sequence: CASSRYYEQYF.

This clone was seen only a few times. The chain couples TRBV24-1 to TRBJ2-1, with TRBD2 matching over 7 bases. The CDR3 extends over 17 amino acids. The germline gives CDR1 KGHDR, CDR2 SFDVKD. J lost 3 bases, V lost 2 bases, and 9 bases had no gene match. CDR3 sequence: CATSDSLPLADYNEQFF. CDR3 DNA: TGTGCCACCAGTGATTCATTGCCCCTAGCGGACTACAATGAGCAGTTCTTC.

This clone was seen ten or more times. At the DNA level, this CDR3 is encoded by other sequences in the same sample as well. The chain uses TRBV4-2 and TRBJ2-2; D might be TRBD1 (5 bases). The V and J ends lost 6 bases and 0 bases respectively, with 11 bases between them. Germline V lookup: CDR1 LGHNA, CDR2 YNFKEQ. This CDR3 is built from 15 residues. CDR3 sequence reads: CASSRDSANTGELFF. In DNA form, the CDR3 reads TGTGCCAGCAGTCGCGACAGCGCGAACACCGGGGAGCTGTTTTTT.

This rearrangement joins TRBV6-7 to TRBJ1-1, with D possibly TRBD1 on 6 matching bases. TRBV6-7 is recorded as an ORF, its role being uncertain. The germline V and J ends were trimmed by 11 bases and 6 bases, with 16 bases remaining between them. The CDR3 runs 12 residues. This CDR3 reads CADWGQGAEAFF. CDR3 in DNA: TGTGCCGACTGGGGACAAGGGGCTGAAGCTTTCTTT.

The chain recombines TRBV12-3 or TRBV12-4 with TRBJ1-5; D unclear. The V end was cut by 6 bases, the J end by 9 bases, with 3 bases between. The CDR3 contains 9 residues. The CDR3 DNA follows: TGTGCCAGCAGGCGGCCCCAGCATTTT. This codes for CASRRPQHF.